The 10 T cell receptor beta chains reported below all come from one sample, sequenced in a study of shared clonotypes between healthy human individuals. As defined, naive CD8 cells were CD45RO-negative and positively selected for CCR7, with terminally differentiated effector memory CD45RA+ cells excluded. Generated by immunoSEQ multiplex PCR, the TCRdb table keeps only in-frame clones and is missing some. Of around 610,000 clones in the sample, 95% to 97% were seen once. The material sequenced was naive CD8+ T cells sorted from blood. These receptors were obtained from a woman in her 30s in good health.

This chain links TRBV28 with TRBJ2-2; TRBD1 matches at 9 bases. After removal of 6 bases from V and 5 bases from J, the junction contained 19 bases not matched to a gene. The CDR3 sequence is 19 residues long. The germline V gene encodes CDR1 MDHEN and CDR2 SYDVKM. CDR3 region: CASRVPHSRRDRETGELFF. The CDR3 DNA follows: TGTGCCAGCAGAGTTCCCCATTCCCGCCGGGACAGGGAAACCGGGGAGCTGTTTTTT. The full variable domain, rest sourced from reference TRBV28 and TRBJ2-2, is DVKVTQSSRYLVKRTGEKVFLECVQDMDHENMFWYRQDPGLGLRLIYFSYDVKMKEKGDIPEGYSVSREKKERFSLILESASTNQTSMYLCASRVPHSRRDRETGELFFGEGSRLTVL.

Regarding this clone: This specimen includes other DNA sequences encoding the same CDR3. CDR3 DNA sequence: TGCAGCGTTGAAGAGGGATCCCCCTACGAGCAGTACTTC. This gives the protein CSVEEGSPYEQYF. This rearrangement joins TRBV29-1 to TRBJ2-7; no firm D call. The CDR3 is 13 residues long. Germline V gene sequence: CDR1 SQVTM, CDR2 ANQGSEA. Trimming left V 0 bases short and J 2 bases short, with 8 bases between.

This clone appeared once. Other nucleotide sequences from this sample produce the same CDR3. The J gene is TRBJ1-1, the V gene TRBV5-5; D is uncertain. The CDR3 runs to 13 residues. CDR1 and CDR2 from the germline V gene are SGHKS and YYEKEE (reference sequence). Trimming pared 0 bases from V and 1 base from J, leaving 4 bases between. CDR3 in amino acids: CASSLGGNTEAFF. The CDR3 nucleotides are TGTGCCAGCAGCTTGGGGGGGAACACTGAAGCTTTCTTT.

This chain uses TRBV5-4 with TRBJ2-7; TRBD1 aligns across 7 bases. V gave up 0 bases and J gave up 3 bases; unmatched junction bases: 3. There are 14 residues in the CDR3. Germline V CDR1 and CDR2: SGHNT, YYREEE (reference sequence). In nucleotides, the CDR3 is TGTGCCAGCAGCTTGGCCCCAGGGGGCTACGAGCAGTACTTC. It specifies CASSLAPGGYEQYF.

The rearrangement links TRBV2 to TRBJ2-2, with TRBD2 identical over 11 bases. J gave up 6 bases and V 8 bases, and 11 bases lay outside the gene matches. CDR1 and CDR2 (germline): SNHLY, FYNNEI. The CDR3 consists of 16 residues. The DNA of the CDR3 is TGTGCCAGCGTCCTAGCGGGAGGCCGGGGGGCCGGGGAGCTGTTTTTT. Encoded protein: CASVLAGGRGAGELFF.

The V and J genes are TRBV6-5 and TRBJ2-7, with 8 bases identical to TRBD2. The CDR3 contains 14 residues. CDR1 and CDR2 from the germline V gene are MNHEY and SVGAGI. V shed 2 bases and J 1 base; nucleotides not matched to a gene: 1. CDR3 DNA: TGTGCCAGCAGTTACATAGCGGGGTCCTACGAGCAGTACTTC. This translates into CASSYIAGSYEQYF.

This sequence joins TRBV30 and TRBJ2-7; 9 nucleotides align to TRBD1. The CDR3 extends over 13 amino acids. Per germline, CDR1 GTSNPN and CDR2 SVGIG (reference sequence). V gave up 5 bases and J gave up 4 bases; unmatched junction bases: 6. The CDR3 sequence is CAWGTGNSYEQYF. In DNA, the CDR3 is TGTGCCTGGGGGACAGGGAATTCATACGAGCAGTACTTC.

This sequence joins TRBV5-4 and TRBJ2-7; no clear D. V was clipped by 0 bases and J by 2 bases, with 6 bases between them. The CDR3 loop spans 13 amino acids. Germline V gene sequence: CDR1 SGHNT, CDR2 YYREEE (reference sequence). This CDR3 reads CASSLDATYEQYF. DNA for the CDR3: TGTGCCAGCAGCTTGGACGCAACCTACGAGCAGTACTTC.

About this clone itself: The same CDR3 is also encoded by other DNA sequences in this sample. The chain is built from TRBV19 and TRBJ2-7; 12 nucleotides agree with TRBD1. This CDR3 is 14 amino acids long. CDR1 and CDR2 (germline): LNHDA, SQIVND (reference sequence). V lost 5 bases to trimming and J lost 4 bases; unmatched junction nucleotides: 3. As DNA, the CDR3 is TGTGCCAGTAGTCCGGGACAGGGGGCTTACGAGCAGTACTTC. The encoded protein is CASSPGQGAYEQYF. The full variable domain, in which reference TRBV19 and TRBJ2-7 provide the parts outside the CDR3, is DGGITQSPKYLFRKEGQNVTLSCEQNLNHDAMYWYRQDPGQGLRLIYYSQIVNDFQKGDIAEGYSVSREKKESFPLTVTSAQKNPTAFYLCASSPGQGAYEQYFGPGTRLTVT.

This sequence joins TRBV5-6 and TRBJ2-1, with TRBD2 as a possible D gene (6 bases). V lost 4 bases and J 2 bases, leaving 19 bases between the germline ends. The length of the CDR3 is 17 residues. The germline gives CDR1 SGHDT, CDR2 YYEEEE. CDR3 amino acids: CASSPVPYRETYNEQFF. For the CDR3, the DNA is TGTGCCAGCAGCCCGGTCCCCTATCGGGAGACCTACAATGAGCAGTTCTTC.